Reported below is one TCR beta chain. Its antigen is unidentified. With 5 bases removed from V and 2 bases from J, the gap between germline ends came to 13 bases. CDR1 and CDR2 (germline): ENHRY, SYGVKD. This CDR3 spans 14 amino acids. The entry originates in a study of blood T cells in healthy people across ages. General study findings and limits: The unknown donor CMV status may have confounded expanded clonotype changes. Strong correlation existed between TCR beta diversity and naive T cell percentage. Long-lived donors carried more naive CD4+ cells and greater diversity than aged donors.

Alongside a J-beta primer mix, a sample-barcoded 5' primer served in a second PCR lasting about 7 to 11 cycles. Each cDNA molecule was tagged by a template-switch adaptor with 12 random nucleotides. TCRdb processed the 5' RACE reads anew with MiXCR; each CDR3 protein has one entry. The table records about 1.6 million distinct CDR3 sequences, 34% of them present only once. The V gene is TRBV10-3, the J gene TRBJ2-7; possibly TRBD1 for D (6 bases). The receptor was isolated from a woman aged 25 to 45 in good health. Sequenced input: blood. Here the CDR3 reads CAISPNRDPYEQYF. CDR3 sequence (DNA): TGTGCCATCAGTCCTAACAGGGATCCCTACGAGCAGTACTTC.